This TCR beta chain was recorded in a study of radiotherapy plus CTLA-4 blockade in lung cancer. Overall study: Objective responses emerged in about 20% of patients, and 31% attained disease control. Study findings and constraints: Response was reportedly best predicted by early blood T cell clone dynamics, with interferon-beta. Some TCR clones had been derived from tumors. These clones expanded in peripheral blood after radiotherapy plus ipilimumab.

Patients with chemo-refractory metastatic non-small-cell lung cancer received focal radiation plus CTLA-4 blockade with ipilimumab. Assay used: immunoSEQ multiplex PCR; TCRdb lists only in-frame clones, some missing. The sample includes about 45,000 clones, roughly 63% of them seen just once. About this clone: Its cognate antigen is unknown.

The input for sequencing was peripheral blood, taken from a patient treated with radiotherapy plus ipilimumab. This clonotype originated in a human donor with non-small cell lung cancer who had a partial response to radiotherapy plus ipilimumab.

The CDR3 loop reads CASSQDRSYPLHF. The CDR3, as DNA: TGCGCCAGCAGCCAAGATCGAAGCTACCCACTCCACTTT. The chain combines TRBV4-3 with TRBJ1-6; D uncertain. Germline V lookup: CDR1 LGHNA, CDR2 YSLEER. CDR3 length equals 13 residues. With 0 bases removed from V and 16 bases from J, the gap between germline ends came to 13 bases.